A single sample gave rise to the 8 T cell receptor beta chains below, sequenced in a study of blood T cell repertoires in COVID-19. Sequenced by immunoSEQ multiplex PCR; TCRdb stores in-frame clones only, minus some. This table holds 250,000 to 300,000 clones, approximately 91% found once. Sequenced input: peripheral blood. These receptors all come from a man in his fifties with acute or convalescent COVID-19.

The CDR3 here is CASSPPKGARGNTIYF. The CDR3 DNA sequence: TGTGCCAGCTCACCACCGAAGGGGGCCAGGGGAAACACCATATATTTT. The chain couples TRBV18 to TRBJ1-3; 7 nucleotides match TRBD1. The V segment lost 0 bases and the J segment 4 bases; nucleotides outside the gene matches: 6. The CDR3 runs to 16 residues. The germline CDR1 and CDR2 sequences are KGHSH and LQKENI.

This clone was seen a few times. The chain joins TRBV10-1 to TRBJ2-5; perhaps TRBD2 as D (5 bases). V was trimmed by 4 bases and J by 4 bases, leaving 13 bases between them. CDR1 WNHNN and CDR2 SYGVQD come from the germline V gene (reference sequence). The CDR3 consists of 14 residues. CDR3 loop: CASSAREEVETQYF. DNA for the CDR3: TGCGCCAGCAGTGCGAGAGAGGAGGTAGAGACCCAGTACTTC.

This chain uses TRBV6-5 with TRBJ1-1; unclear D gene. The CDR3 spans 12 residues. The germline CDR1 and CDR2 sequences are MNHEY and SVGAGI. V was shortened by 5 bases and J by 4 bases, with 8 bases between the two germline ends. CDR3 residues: CASSPSRTEAFF. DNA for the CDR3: TGTGCCAGCAGTCCCTCCCGCACTGAAGCTTTCTTT.

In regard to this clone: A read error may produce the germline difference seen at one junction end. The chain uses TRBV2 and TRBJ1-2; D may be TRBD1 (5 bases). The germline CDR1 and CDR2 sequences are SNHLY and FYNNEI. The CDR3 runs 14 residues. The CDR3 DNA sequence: TGTGCCAGCAGGGAAGGAAGGGGCCTTTATGGCTACACCTTC. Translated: CASREGRGLYGYTF.

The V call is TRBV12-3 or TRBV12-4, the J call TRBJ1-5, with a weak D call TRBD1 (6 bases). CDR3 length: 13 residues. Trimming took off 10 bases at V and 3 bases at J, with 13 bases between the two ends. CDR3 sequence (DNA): TGTGCCACTACGGACAGACTCAATCAGCCCCAGCATTTT. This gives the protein CATTDRLNQPQHF.

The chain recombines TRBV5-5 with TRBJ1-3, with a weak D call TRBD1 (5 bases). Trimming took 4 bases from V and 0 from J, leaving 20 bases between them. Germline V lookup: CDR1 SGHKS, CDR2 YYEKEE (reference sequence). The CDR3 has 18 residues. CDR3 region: CASSLLIRQGNSGNTIYF. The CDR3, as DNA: TGTGCCAGCAGCCTCCTTATTCGGCAGGGTAACTCTGGAAACACCATATATTTT.

The CDR3 here is CASSPGQRTGYTF. The CDR3 DNA reads as TGTGCCAGCAGCCCGGGACAGAGAACGGGCTACACCTTC. The chain combines TRBV7-9 with TRBJ1-2, with 7 nucleotides matching TRBD1. The length of the CDR3 is 13 residues. The germline gives CDR1 SEHNR, CDR2 FQNEAQ (reference sequence). Losses at the gene ends were 5 bases for V and 8 bases for J; bases not matched to a gene: 8.

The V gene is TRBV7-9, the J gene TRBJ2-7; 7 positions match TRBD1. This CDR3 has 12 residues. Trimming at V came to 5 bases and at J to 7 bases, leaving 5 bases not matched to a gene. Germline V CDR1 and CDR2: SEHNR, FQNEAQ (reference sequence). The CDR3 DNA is TGTGCCAGCAGCCGACAGGGTAAAGAGCAGTACTTC. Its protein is CASSRQGKEQYF.